These 2 T cell receptor beta chains share one sample of origin, sequenced in a study of blood T cell repertoires in COVID-19. Repertoires were generated with immunoSEQ multiplex PCR, while TCRdb's copy carries only in-frame clones and drops some. This table holds some 150,000 clones, around 82% found once. The sample taken for sequencing was peripheral blood. Receptor source: a woman aged 55-75 years with acute or convalescent COVID-19.

The J gene is TRBJ2-3, the V gene TRBV5-5; D remains unclear. Per germline, CDR1 SGHKS and CDR2 YYEKEE (reference sequence). The V gene lost 1 base and the J gene lost 6 bases, with 12 bases spanning the gap. The CDR3 covers 14 residues. CDR3 nucleotides: TGTGCCAGCAGCTTGTGGTTGGCAGTTGATACGCAGTATTTT. This translates into CASSLWLAVDTQYF.

The chain has TRBV6-2 or TRBV6-3 and TRBJ1-2; the D is unclear. Per germline, CDR1 MNHEY and CDR2 SVGEGT. The V end lost 0 bases, the J end lost 5 bases, and 19 bases lay between the germline ends. This CDR3 comprises 17 residues. The CDR3 loop is CASSYSGAARSRYGYTF. In DNA, the CDR3 is TGTGCCAGCAGTTACTCGGGTGCAGCGCGCTCCCGATATGGCTACACCTTC.